This T cell receptor beta chain originates from a study of quantifying T cell responses using KT2 cells (dated 2017 in TCRdb). For the wider study: RNA was DNase-treated and reverse transcribed with TCR alpha and beta constant-region primers, mostly using SuperScript III. Under optimum conditions, the efficiency of the T4 ligation step was estimated to be more than 9.5%. To prevent over-amplification, PCR2 was performed as a SYBR Green qPCR and halted at a predetermined fluorescence threshold. Broader findings and caveats from the paper: Saturation was seen in the detection of KT2 sequences when very high numbers of KT2 cells were spiked in. KT2 sequences were detected down to the lowest spike-in tested, about one KT2 cell per 100,000 PBMC. The study did not include a side-by-side comparison of this pipeline with other TCR sequencing techniques. The numbers of KT2 alpha and beta sequences increased linearly with the number of input KT2 cells across several orders of magnitude.

From the germline V gene, CDR1 is MDHEN and CDR2 is SYDVKM. Taken from cysteine to phenylalanine, the CDR3 has 14 residues. Here the CDR3 DNA is all that survives: 42 bases in frame from base 1. The germline ends are 8 bases apart after V is trimmed by 5 bases and J by 0 bases. To test the sensitivity and accuracy of the pipeline, known numbers of KT2, a T cell clone whose TCR had already been sequenced, were spiked into unfractionated PBMC. KT2 cells were mixed with a fixed number of PBMC to create a range of KT2-to-PBMC ratios. The protocol used for the library was UMI-ligation and nested PCR. A single-stranded oligonucleotide bearing the Illumina SP2 sequence and a UMI was ligated to the 3' end of the cDNA with T4 RNA ligase 1. PCR1 consisted of three to four cycles (98 degrees C 15 s, 69 degrees C 30 s, 72 degrees C 40 s), and for the beta primer an equimolar mix of RC1.1 and RC1.2 was used to cover TRBC1 and TRBC2. From PCR2 onward, TCR alpha and beta chains were processed separately, and sample indices and Illumina adaptors were added. The UMI was composed of 12 random nucleotides, arranged as two hexamers separated by a spacer, and was positioned after an 8-base spacer. Libraries were sequenced on an Illumina MiSeq using v2 2x251 paired-end chemistry, with about a dozen samples typically included per run. PhiX DNA was added at 5-7% to each sequencing library so that diversity was increased. Per the authors' processing: Raw reads were converted to FASTQ with bcl2fastq and demultiplexed by dual indices using Demultiplexor. V and J genes were assigned by Decombinator through tag matching, with a single base-pair mismatch permitted. Collapsinator used UMIs to correct both sequencing errors and frequency errors arising from PCR heterogeneity. CDR3Translator converted Decombinator identifiers into nucleotide sequence, translated that sequence into amino acids, and extracted CDR3 based on C- and N-terminal motifs. Each distinct KT2 TCR was counted as one cluster of KT2 sequences that shared a single unique molecular identifier. Using fastp trimming at Q25 and MiXCR clonotype assembly, TCRdb reanalyzed the public sequencing data and kept in-frame beta chains. All rows with the same CDR3 protein become a single entry with the most common DNA and genes. Here the V and J calls rest on TCRdb's processing, not on the authors' analysis. This sample lists 40,000 to 55,000 distinct CDR3 sequences; 11% were detected once. The ten largest account for about 10% of the sample.

In the case of this clonotype: Its antigen remains unidentified. No per-base quality is available; no much larger clone lies one base away.

This clonotype was sampled from a human donor. The chain uses TRBV28 and TRBJ2-4; tentative D gene TRBD2, with 5 bases matching. The source material was PBMCs spiked with cells of the T cell clone KT2. In nucleotides, the sequence is TGTGCCAGCAGTCCCGGACTAGCCAAAAACATTCAGTACTTC. Its product reads: CASSPGLAKNIQYF.